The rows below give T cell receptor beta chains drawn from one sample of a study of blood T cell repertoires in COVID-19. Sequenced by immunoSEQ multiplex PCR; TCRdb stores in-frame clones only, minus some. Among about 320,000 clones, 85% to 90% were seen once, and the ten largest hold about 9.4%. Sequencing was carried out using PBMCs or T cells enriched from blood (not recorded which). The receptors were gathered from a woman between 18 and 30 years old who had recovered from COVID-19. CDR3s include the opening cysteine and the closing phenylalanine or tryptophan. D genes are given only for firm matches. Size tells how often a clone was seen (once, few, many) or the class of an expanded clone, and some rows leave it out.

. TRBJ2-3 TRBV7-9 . TGTGCCAGCAGCTTAGACAGGGCATCAACAGATACGCAGTATTTT CASSLDRASTDTQYF
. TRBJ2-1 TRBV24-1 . TGTGCCACCAGTGATTTTCGGAGTTACAATGAGCAGTTCTTC CATSDFRSYNEQFF
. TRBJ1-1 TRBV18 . TGTGCCAGCTCACCACAGGGGGGGTTTTTTACCCCTAACACTGAAGCTTTCTTT CASSPQGGFFTPNTEAFF
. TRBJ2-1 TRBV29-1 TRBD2 TGCAGCGATCCGGGACTAGCGGCCCACAATGAGCAGTTCTTC CSDPGLAAHNEQFF
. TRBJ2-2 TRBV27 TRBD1 TGTGCCAGCAGTTTATTCCCGGGACAGGGAGCCGGGGAGCTGTTTTTT CASSLFPGQGAGELFF
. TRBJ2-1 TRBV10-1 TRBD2 TGCTCCCAGCGTGATCCGGGGGGGGATGAGCAGTTCTTC CSQRDPGGDEQFF
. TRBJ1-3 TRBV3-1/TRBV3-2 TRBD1 TGTGCCAGCAGCCAACCCGGGACAGGGGATTCGGGAAACACCATATATTTT CASSQPGTGDSGNTIYF
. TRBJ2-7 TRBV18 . TGTGCCAGCTCACCATGGACAAAGTACGAGCAGTACTTC CASSPWTKYEQYF
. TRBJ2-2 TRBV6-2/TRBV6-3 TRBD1 TGTGCCAGCAGTTCAGGGGGCGACACCGGGGAGCTGTTTTTT CASSSGGDTGELFF
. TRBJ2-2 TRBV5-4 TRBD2 TGTGCCAGCAGCTTGTCGGCTAGCGGGAGGGGAGGGGAGCTGTTTTTT CASSLSASGRGGELFF
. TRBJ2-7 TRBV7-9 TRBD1 TGTGCCAGCAGCTTGGTCACAGGGGGTCCTAGCCGGCAGTACTTC CASSLVTGGPSRQYF
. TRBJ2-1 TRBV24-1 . TGTGCCACCAGTGACCACTGGACAATCAATGAGCAGTTCTTC CATSDHWTINEQFF
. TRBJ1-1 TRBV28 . TGTGCCAGCACCACATCGGCGGGGATGAACACTGAAGCTTTCTTT CASTTSAGMNTEAFF
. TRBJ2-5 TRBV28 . TGTGCCAGCAGTTTAGGGCAGGAGGGGACCCAGTACTTC CASSLGQEGTQYF
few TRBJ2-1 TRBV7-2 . TGTGCCAGCAGCTTAGTCGTCGGGGGAAACAATGAGCAGTTCTTC CASSLVVGGNNEQFF
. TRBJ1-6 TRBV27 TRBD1 TGTGCCAGCAGCCTGACAGGGTTCTATAATTCACCCCTCCACTTT CASSLTGFYNSPLHF
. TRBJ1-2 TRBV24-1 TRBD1 TGTGCCACCAGTGACCCGGGACAGGGGGCGTTTTACACCTTC CATSDPGQGAFYTF
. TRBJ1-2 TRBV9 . TGTGCCAGCAGCCTTTCGGGTAACTATGGCTACACCTTC CASSLSGNYGYTF
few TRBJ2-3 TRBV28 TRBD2 TGTGCCAGCAGTTGGGGACGTCGCGGGAGAGGTACAGATACGCAGTATTTT CASSWGRRGRGTDTQYF
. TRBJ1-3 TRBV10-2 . TGCGCCAGCAGAGAGACAGACCTCTCTGGAAACACCATATATTTT CASRETDLSGNTIYF
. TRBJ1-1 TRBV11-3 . TGTGCCAGCAGCTTAGAGGGTGAGGGCAGCGCTTCCACTGAAGCTTTCTTT CASSLEGEGSASTEAFF
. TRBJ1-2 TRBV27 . TGTGCCAGCAGTTTATCGCAGGACAGCAACTATGGCTACACCTTC CASSLSQDSNYGYTF
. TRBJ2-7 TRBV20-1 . TGCAGTGCTTCTAGCCTGCTAGAGCAGTACTTC CSASSLLEQYF
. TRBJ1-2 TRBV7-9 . TGTGCCAGCAGCCGGGACACCAAGCGGGGCTACACCTTC CASSRDTKRGYTF
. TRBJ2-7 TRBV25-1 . TGTGCCAGCAGTGAATACGGGACATCTCCGTACTTC CASSEYGTSPYF
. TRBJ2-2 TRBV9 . TGTGCCAGCAGCGTAGAGGGGCACAGGGTGAAGGAGCTGTTTTTT CASSVEGHRVKELFF
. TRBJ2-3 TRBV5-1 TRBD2 TGCGCCAGCTCTCGAGGGACTAGCGGTGGGGACACGCAGTATTTT CASSRGTSGGDTQYF
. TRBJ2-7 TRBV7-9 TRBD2 TGTGCCAGCAGCTCTTTGACTAGCGGATCCTACGAGCAGTACTTC CASSSLTSGSYEQYF
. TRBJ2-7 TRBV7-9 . TGTGCCAGCAGTCAAGGGGTATCAAGCTCCTACGAGCAGTACTTC CASSQGVSSSYEQYF
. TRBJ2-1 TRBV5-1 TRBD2 TGCGCCAGCAGCCCACCGGGACTAGCGGTAAAATACAATGAGCAGTTCTTC CASSPPGLAVKYNEQFF
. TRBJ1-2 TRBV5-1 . TGCGCCAGCAGCTCCAACATTAACCCCAGGGGTCTTGGCTATGGCTACACCTTC CASSSNINPRGLGYGYTF
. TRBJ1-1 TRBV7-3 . TGTGCCAGCAGCTTTCTCACGGGGGGCGAAGCTTTCTTT CASSFLTGGEAFF